The present TCR beta chain was sequenced within a study of post-analysis software for immune sequencing data. Whole-study results and caveats: The five TRBV segments detected at higher frequency in patients than in controls included TRBV5-6, TRBV5-1 and TRBV20-1. Significantly decreased normalized Chao1 diversity was recorded for multiple sclerosis patients relative to controls.

Trimming took off 1 base at V and 0 bases at J, with 7 bases between the two ends. The germline V gene encodes CDR1 KGHSH and CDR2 LQKENI. The CDR3 sequence is 15 residues long. Note on this clonotype: What it binds is not known.

Unique molecular identifiers were present in the TCR beta cDNA libraries. Some 450,000 cDNA molecules were recovered from an input of 1 to 10 million T cells. MiXCR, applied by TCRdb to the PCR reads, yields one record per CDR3 protein. Seen here are approximately 440,000 distinct CDR3 sequences, under 55% observed once, and the top ten hold 12%. V gene TRBV18 combines with J gene TRBJ1-5; D unclear. The clonotype was recovered from a girl aged 5-17 years with multiple sclerosis. Sequenced input: blood. The CDR3 sequence: CASSPQGYSNQPQHF. The CDR3 coding sequence is TGTGCCAGCTCACCACAGGGTTATAGCAATCAGCCCCAGCATTTT.